These 23 T cell receptor beta chains share one sample of origin, sequenced in a study of beta chain features in type 1 diabetes (dated by TCRdb to between 2017 and 2018). Overall results and qualifications from the work: A moderate but significant shortening of TCRB CDR3 length was observed in type 1 diabetes patients in all four CD4+ subsets.

Their antigen targets remain unknown. Library construction relied on the immunoSEQ multiplex PCR assay. The entire isolated RNA was reverse transcribed using the High Capacity cDNA Reverse Transcription Kit, and thus expressed TCRB transcripts were sequenced. This is the immuneACCESS table as TCRdb keeps it, with only in-frame sequences that have V and J called. A part of the clones is gone; compared with another copy, unresolved V genes explain less than half, and the rest is unexplained. This sample is represented by 300,000 to 450,000 clones; 10% to 15% of them were singletons. The ten largest clones take up 0.008% to 0.011% of the sample. The sample consisted of naive CD4+ T cells from blood. This sample's cell subset or site label indicates: true naive CD4+ T cells. The origin of the receptors is a woman aged 18-30 years with type 1 diabetes.

The table lists this clone with a few counts. This chain links TRBV5-1 with TRBJ2-3; 7 bases match TRBD2. From germline, CDR1 is SGHRS and CDR2 YFSETQ. V lost 7 bases and J lost 6; bases outside the gene matches: 14. The CDR3 contains 15 residues. CDR3 residues: CASQRSGVVYDTQYF. The CDR3 coding sequence is TGCGCCAGCCAGAGGAGCGGGGTGGTGTACGATACGCAGTATTTT.

The chain uses TRBV9 and TRBJ2-5, with 7 bases lining up with TRBD2. The CDR3 has 16 residues. V shed 4 bases and J 5 bases; nucleotides not matched to a gene: 14. Germline CDR1 reads SGDLS; CDR2 reads YYNGEE. In DNA, the CDR3 is TGTGCCAGCAGCCCCAGTGGGGGGGACTCATGGGAGACCCAGTACTTC. Translating gives CASSPSGGDSWETQYF. The variable domain in full, completed from reference TRBV9 and TRBJ2-5, reads DSGVTQTPKHLITATGQRVTLRCSPRSGDLSVYWYQQSLDQGLQFLIQYYNGEERAKGNILERFSAQQFPDLHSELNLSSLELGDSALYFCASSPSGGDSWETQYFGPGTRLLVL.

CDR3 DNA sequence: TGTGCCAGCAGCTTAGAGCTAGCGGGGCTTTATGAGCAGTTCTTC. Translation gives CASSLELAGLYEQFF. The chain employs TRBV11-2 and TRBJ2-1, with 9 bases fitting TRBD2. CDR3 length: 15 amino acids. V dropped 0 bases and J dropped 8; count of bases not matched to a gene: 5. Germline lookup yields CDR1 SGHAT and CDR2 FQNNGV.

Here the CDR3 reads CASSLASGQNRPQYF. In nucleotides, the CDR3 is TGTGCCAGCAGCTTAGCTTCGGGACAGAACAGACCCCAGTACTTC. The chain combines TRBV7-2 with TRBJ2-5; 7 bases are a match to TRBD1. With 0 bases clipped from V and 9 bases from J, the junction kept 10 bases outside the gene matches. Per the germline V gene, CDR1 is SGHTA and CDR2 is FQGNSA. The CDR3 contains 15 residues.

The V gene is TRBV18, the J gene TRBJ1-5; no definite D call. V lost 3 bases and J lost 3, with 6 bases in between. The CDR3 loop spans 13 amino acids. Germline V lookup: CDR1 KGHSH, CDR2 LQKENI. CDR3 coding DNA: TGTGCCAGCTCACCGGCGGCCAATCAGCCCCAGCATTTT. This translates into CASSPAANQPQHF.

The chain is built from TRBV27 and TRBJ1-5; D gene uncertain. Trimming took off 6 bases at V and 7 bases at J, with 13 bases between the two ends. This CDR3 has 13 residues. Per germline, CDR1 MNHEY and CDR2 SMNVEV (reference sequence). CDR3 DNA sequence: TGTGCCAGCAGATCGACGGGTGGACAGCCCCAGCATTTT. Translation gives CASRSTGGQPQHF.

The chain combines TRBV11-2 with TRBJ2-5; D is uncertain. V lost 0 bases, J lost 4 bases, and 18 bases lay in between. In germline, CDR1 is SGHAT, CDR2 FQNNGV. The CDR3 has 17 amino acids. The CDR3: CASSLDGQQTLGETQYF. In nucleotides, the CDR3 is TGTGCCAGCAGCTTAGATGGGCAGCAAACATTGGGAGAGACCCAGTACTTC.

The genes are TRBV28 and TRBJ1-1, with unresolved D. Looked up from germline, CDR1 is MDHEN and CDR2 is SYDVKM. V shed 3 bases and J shed 5 bases, with 13 bases lying between them. The CDR3 loop spans 14 amino acids. The CDR3, as DNA: TGTGCCAGCAGTTTCCTCCGGGATTGGACTGAAGCTTTCTTT. Protein product: CASSFLRDWTEAFF.

This clone occurred a few times. This rearrangement joins TRBV11-2 to TRBJ1-1; D gene unclear. Between the trimmed V and J ends, which lost 2 bases and 10 bases, there was a span of 20 bases. Germline values: CDR1 SGHAT, CDR2 FQNNGV. The CDR3 is made up of 15 amino acids. DNA for the CDR3: TGTGCCAGCAGCTTAATTTCATCTGGGAGGATGCGAGCTTTCTTT. Protein product: CASSLISSGRMRAFF.

This clone was detected only a few times. This rearrangement joins TRBV29-1 to TRBJ2-7, with D possibly matching TRBD2 (7 bases). Looked up from germline, CDR1 is SQVTM and CDR2 is ANQGSEA. The CDR3 loop spans 13 amino acids. Trimming removed 4 bases at V and 3 bases at J, with 13 bases between. DNA of the CDR3: TGCAGCGTTGGGGGGGGCGCGTTCTACGAGCAGTACTTC. Translation: CSVGGGAFYEQYF.

Details on this clone: The same CDR3 can be traced to other DNA sequences in this sample. This chain uses TRBV5-1 with TRBJ2-5; maybe TRBD1 (5 bases). Trimming cost V 0 bases and J 5 bases, with 8 bases left between them. Looked up from germline, CDR1 is SGHRS and CDR2 is YFSETQ. The CDR3 totals 13 residues. The CDR3 coding sequence is TGCGCCAGCAGCTTGGGGGGCGGCGAGACCCAGTACTTC. This encodes CASSLGGGETQYF.

The chain employs TRBV28 and TRBJ2-7; D is unclear. Trimming removed 6 bases from V and 4 bases from J, with 7 bases in between. CDR3 length equals 11 residues. The germline CDR1 and CDR2 sequences are MDHEN and SYDVKM. The CDR3 protein is CASRLEYEQYF. The DNA of the CDR3 is TGTGCCAGCAGGTTAGAGTACGAGCAGTACTTC.

This chain's CDR3 is CASRWTGDHYGYTF. CDR3 DNA sequence: TGTGCCAGTAGGTGGACAGGGGACCACTATGGCTACACCTTC. The J gene is TRBJ1-2, the V gene TRBV19; 9 bases agree with TRBD1. The germline CDR1 and CDR2 sequences are LNHDA and SQIVND (reference sequence). The CDR3 has 14 amino acids. V gave up 6 bases and J gave up 3 bases; unmatched junction bases: 5.

This CDR3 is CASSPRSGGGEKLFF. The CDR3 DNA follows: TGTGCCAGCTCACCACGGAGCGGGGGCGGTGAAAAACTGTTTTTT. This rearrangement joins TRBV18 to TRBJ1-4; tentative D call: TRBD1 (6 bases). V was pared by 1 base and J by 7 bases, with 13 bases between. There are 15 residues in the CDR3. Germline CDR1 reads KGHSH; CDR2 reads LQKENI.

CDR3 coding DNA: TGTGCCAGCAACATCCCAGGATCGGCAGTCCCTCGGACCCAGTACTTC. Translated: CASNIPGSAVPRTQYF. J is TRBJ2-5 and V is TRBV28; D remains unclear. Trimming removed 7 bases from V and 7 bases from J, with 25 bases in between. CDR1 and CDR2 from the germline V gene are MDHEN and SYDVKM. This CDR3 has 16 amino acids.

V and J are TRBV7-2 and TRBJ2-2, with 7 bases matching TRBD1. In germline, CDR1 is SGHTA, CDR2 FQGNSA. This CDR3 is built from 15 residues. J gave up 4 bases and V 4 bases, and 6 bases lay outside the gene matches. This CDR3 is CASSYRQGSTGELFF. The CDR3 DNA reads TGTGCCAGCAGCTACCGACAGGGAAGCACCGGGGAGCTGTTTTTT.

This clone has only a few counts. The genes are TRBV28 and TRBJ1-2; D not resolved. This CDR3 is 14 amino acids long. Germline lookup yields CDR1 MDHEN and CDR2 SYDVKM. The germline V and J ends were trimmed by 5 bases and 4 bases, with 14 bases remaining between them. For the CDR3, the DNA is TGTGCCAGCAGTGAGAGCCCGGGAACCTATGGCTACACCTTC. Residues: CASSESPGTYGYTF.

Of note for this clone: This same CDR3 is encoded by further DNA sequences in the sample. The gene calls are TRBV9 and TRBJ2-7; TRBD1 matches at 7 bases. V was clipped by 2 bases and J by 0 bases; unmatched bases: 2. This CDR3 has 14 amino acids. Germline CDR1 SGDLS, CDR2 YYNGEE. CDR3 protein: CASSVGTVSYEQYF. The DNA of the CDR3 is TGTGCCAGCAGCGTGGGGACAGTCTCCTACGAGCAGTACTTC.

A few counts support this clone. This chain joins TRBV29-1 and TRBJ1-1; 7 bases align to TRBD1. This CDR3 has 13 amino acids. V gave up 6 bases and J gave up 1 base; unmatched junction bases: 5. The germline V gene encodes CDR1 SQVTM and CDR2 ANQGSEA. The CDR3 sequence: CSVRTGRNTEAFF. The CDR3 region has the DNA TGCAGCGTCCGGACAGGAAGGAACACTGAAGCTTTCTTT.

The chain is built from TRBV30 and TRBJ1-5; D perhaps matches TRBD1 (5 bases). Germline loops: CDR1 GTSNPN, CDR2 SVGIG (reference sequence). CDR3 length: 13 amino acids. Trimming left V 4 bases short and J 7 bases short, with 14 bases between. The CDR3 DNA follows: TGTGCCTGGAAGGCAGGGCAGGGCCAGCCCCAGCATTTT. Translating it yields CAWKAGQGQPQHF.

On this clone: Other DNA sequences in the same sample also yield this CDR3. This sequence joins TRBV7-9 and TRBJ1-1; 7 bases are shared with TRBD1. CDR1 and CDR2 from the germline V gene are SEHNR and FQNEAQ (reference sequence). The CDR3 length is 13 residues. The V segment lost 2 bases and the J segment 3 bases; nucleotides outside the gene matches: 0. The CDR3 DNA follows: TGTGCCAGCAGCTTAACAGGGGACACTGAAGCTTTCTTT. Protein: CASSLTGDTEAFF.

This clone has more than one count but fewer than ten. The chain couples TRBV4-1 to TRBJ2-2; D is undetermined. Trimming removed 3 bases from V and 7 bases from J, with 9 bases in between. The CDR3 covers 13 residues. Germline lookup yields CDR1 MGHRA and CDR2 YSYEKL. This CDR3 reads CASSQIRSGELFF. CDR3 DNA sequence: TGCGCCAGCAGCCAGATACGTAGCGGGGAGCTGTTTTTT.

This clone came up a few times. The chain couples TRBV5-4 to TRBJ1-3; D unclear. This CDR3 is built from 14 residues. Trimming pared 4 bases from V and 0 bases from J, leaving 8 bases between. CDR1 and CDR2 (germline): SGHNT, YYREEE (reference sequence). The CDR3 sequence is CASSIQSSGNTIYF. CDR3 DNA sequence: TGTGCCAGCAGCATACAGAGCTCTGGAAACACCATATATTTT.